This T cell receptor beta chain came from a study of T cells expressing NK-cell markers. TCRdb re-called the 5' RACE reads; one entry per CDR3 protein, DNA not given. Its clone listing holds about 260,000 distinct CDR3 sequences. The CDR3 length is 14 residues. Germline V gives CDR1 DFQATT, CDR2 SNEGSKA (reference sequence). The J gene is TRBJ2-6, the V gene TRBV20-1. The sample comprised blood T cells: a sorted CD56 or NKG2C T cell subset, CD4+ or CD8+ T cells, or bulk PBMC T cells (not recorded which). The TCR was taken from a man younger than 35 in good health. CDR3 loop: CSAASSAGANVLTF.